One sample yielded the 9 T cell receptor beta chains listed below, sequenced in a study of glioma-infiltrating T cells after dendritic cell vaccination. Only in-frame clones appear in the TCRdb table, and some are missing; sequencing was by immunoSEQ multiplex PCR. The sample carries approximately 100,000 clones, about 80% recorded once. Sequenced material: blood, taken before dendritic cell vaccination. The receptor source for this set is a human donor with glioblastoma.

This rearrangement joins TRBV6-5 to TRBJ1-2; possibly TRBD1 for D (5 bases). V gave up 2 bases and J gave up 8 bases, with 9 bases separating them. Germline V gene sequence: CDR1 MNHEY, CDR2 SVGAGI. The CDR3 has 12 amino acids. DNA for the CDR3: TGTGCCAGCAGTTACAGGGGAAGCGGCTACACCTTC. Protein product: CASSYRGSGYTF.

This clone was counted once. The chain uses TRBV6-5 and TRBJ1-1, with D possibly matching TRBD1 (5 bases). The CDR3 is made up of 13 amino acids. The V gene's germline CDR1 is MNHEY and CDR2 SVGAGI. Trimming took 8 bases from V and 1 from J, leaving 11 bases between them. The CDR3, as DNA: TGTGCCAGCTTGGGGGAGGAGAACACTGAAGCTTTCTTT. This translates into CASLGEENTEAFF.

Written as DNA, the CDR3 is TGTGCCAGCAGCTTAGGGGGTAATGGCTACACCTTC. Its translation: CASSLGGNGYTF. The chain couples TRBV5-4 to TRBJ1-2, with a tentative D call TRBD1 (6 bases). CDR3 length: 12 amino acids. Trimming stripped 2 bases from V and 6 bases from J, with 8 bases between. Germline-derived CDR1 and CDR2 are SGHNT and YYREEE (reference sequence). The full variable domain, in which reference TRBV5-4 and TRBJ1-2 provide the parts outside the CDR3, is ETGVTQSPTHLIKTRGQQVTLRCSSQSGHNTVSWYQQALGQGPQFIFQYYREEENGRGNFPPRFSGLQFPNYSSELNVNALELDDSALYLCASSLGGNGYTFGSGTRLTVV.

V gene TRBV30 combines with J gene TRBJ2-5, with TRBD2 as a possible D gene (6 bases). The germline CDR1 and CDR2 sequences are GTSNPN and SVGIG (reference sequence). The CDR3 runs 14 residues. V was cut by 1 base and J by 5 bases, with 14 bases left in between. The CDR3 DNA follows: TGTGCCTGGAGTGGGATTCCCGCGGGGGAGACCCAGTACTTC. Translated, it gives CAWSGIPAGETQYF.

This clone was observed a handful of times. The V call is TRBV5-1, the J call TRBJ2-3; D is ambiguous. The CDR3 runs to 15 residues. V was trimmed by 1 base and J by 2 bases, leaving 11 bases between them. CDR1 and CDR2 (germline): SGHRS, YFSETQ. CDR3 nucleotide sequence: TGCGCCAGCAGCTTGATGCGAGAAACCACAGATACGCAGTATTTT. It encodes CASSLMRETTDTQYF.

This chain uses TRBV7-8 with TRBJ2-1, with D possibly TRBD2 on 6 matching bases. The germline V and J ends were trimmed by 2 bases and 8 bases, with 7 bases remaining between them. The CDR3 spans 12 residues. Germline loops: CDR1 SGHVS, CDR2 FQNEAQ. The CDR3 sequence is CASSLPSDEQFF. CDR3 sequence (DNA): TGTGCCAGCAGCTTACCTAGCGATGAGCAGTTCTTC.

The V gene is TRBV5-6, the J gene TRBJ2-5; D is uncertain. CDR1 and CDR2 (germline): SGHDT, YYEEEE. There are 12 residues in the CDR3. The ends were cut back, 1 base at V and 3 bases at J, with 4 bases in the middle. The CDR3 DNA reads as TGTGCCAGCAGCTTGAGCGAAGAGACCCAGTACTTC. It codes for CASSLSEETQYF.

The sample holds a few counts of this clone. The rearrangement links TRBV19 to TRBJ2-7, with 14 positions matching TRBD2. This CDR3 has 15 amino acids. V was clipped by 6 bases and J by 6 bases; unmatched bases: 7. The V gene's germline CDR1 is LNHDA and CDR2 SQIVND (reference sequence). The CDR3 loop is CASSPGLAGAGEQYF. For the CDR3, the DNA is TGTGCCAGTAGCCCGGGACTAGCGGGAGCTGGCGAGCAGTACTTC.

This rearrangement joins TRBV5-1 to TRBJ1-2, with D hard to call. The V end lost 0 bases, the J end lost 6 bases, and 6 bases lay between the germline ends. The CDR3 extends over 12 amino acids. Looked up from germline, CDR1 is SGHRS and CDR2 is YFSETQ. In DNA form, the CDR3 reads TGCGCCAGCAGCTTGGAGCAAAATGGCTACACCTTC. Encoded protein: CASSLEQNGYTF.